This is a list of T cell receptor beta chains from one sample in a study of OX40 agonist ivuxolimab in advanced cancers. Here immunoSEQ multiplex PCR was the method, and the copy in TCRdb shows in-frame clones only, minus some. The table shows 4,000 to 6,500 clones, with roughly two thirds occurring only once. The sequencing here drew on CD4+ or CD8+ T cells sorted from blood, taken in a trial of the OX40 agonist ivuxolimab. These receptors all come from an adult with an advanced solid tumor such as melanoma, head and neck, liver or kidney cancer. Each CDR3 is given with its conserved first and last residue. Size values are once, few and many counts, or a class for expanded clones, and some rows have none.

clone_size v_call cdr3_aa
NA TRBV11-2 CASGNRDWGWYEQYF
once TRBV7-9 CASSNIRGDSGNTIYF
NA TRBV9 CASSYGTGDGYTF
NA TRBV6-7 CASSEAPHGAQHF
once TRBV28 CASSSDTGTGANVLTF
few TRBV19 CASSMAVPNYGYTF
few TRBV19 CASSSGFGTDTQYF
medium-sized TRBV7-9 CASSLLRGEAFF
few TRBV29-1 CSVEGSPYEQYF
few TRBV6-5 CASSFDENLYGYTF
few TRBV10-3 CAISGGNGYTF
NA TRBV7-9 CASSLFPEDQHF
few TRBV5-1 CASRNRGAGSETQYF
NA TRBV4-1 CASRGDSYEQYF
NA TRBV7-6 CASSLSSGGEKETQYF
few TRBV5-6 CASMGVTEAFF
few TRBV2 CASSRYGAHTYEQYF
few TRBV19 CASSPGKHEQYF
NA TRBV7-9 CASSLVPVSNTGELFF